Below are 10 T cell receptor beta chains sequenced from a single sample in a study of blood T cell repertoires in COVID-19. The assay was immunoSEQ multiplex PCR, and TCRdb's table has in-frame clones only and misses some. The table has over 150,000 clones, roughly 86% seen once; the top ten hold around 2.5%. Sequences were obtained from peripheral blood. Every receptor here comes from a woman older than 75 with COVID-19, enrolled during active disease.

The CDR3 region has the DNA TGCGCCAGCAGCCAAGCTGGGGGGTATGGCTACACCTTC. Its translation: CASSQAGGYGYTF. V gene TRBV4-3 combines with J gene TRBJ1-2; D perhaps matches TRBD1 (5 bases). Germline V lookup: CDR1 LGHNA, CDR2 YSLEER. V lost 1 base to trimming and J lost 5 bases, with 8 bases between them. This CDR3 has 13 amino acids.

This chain uses TRBV19 with TRBJ1-2; 11 bases fit TRBD1. V dropped 5 bases and J dropped 6; count of bases not matched to a gene: 5. The CDR3 runs 14 residues. The germline CDR1 and CDR2 sequences are LNHDA and SQIVND (reference sequence). As DNA, the CDR3 is TGTGCCAGTAGTGCGGACAGGGGGCAGGATGGCTACACCTTC. Translating it yields CASSADRGQDGYTF.

The V and J genes are TRBV29-1 and TRBJ2-1; 9 nucleotides match TRBD2. V lost 1 base to trimming and J lost 8 bases; unmatched junction nucleotides: 12. Germline lookup yields CDR1 SQVTM and CDR2 ANQGSEA. The CDR3 has 16 residues. The CDR3, as DNA: TGCAGCGTTGAAGTCCCGCTAGCGGGACTCCTTGATGAGCAGTTCTTC. This translates into CSVEVPLAGLLDEQFF.

The rearrangement links TRBV28 to TRBJ1-5; D is uncertain. Germline loops: CDR1 MDHEN, CDR2 SYDVKM. V was cut by 5 bases and J by 0 bases, with 8 bases left in between. The CDR3 loop spans 14 amino acids. CDR3 coding DNA: TGTGCCAGCAGTCCCCACAGTAGCAATCAGCCCCAGCATTTT. The encoded protein is CASSPHSSNQPQHF.

This rearrangement joins TRBV3-1 (or the pseudogene TRBV3-2) to TRBJ2-5; possible D gene TRBD2, 6 bases. The germline V gene has CDR1 LGHDT and CDR2 YNNKEL (reference sequence). The CDR3 is made up of 13 amino acids. Trimming shortened V by 4 bases and J by 5 bases, and 11 bases separated the two germline ends. The CDR3 reads CASSPLAFETQYF. The CDR3 coding sequence is TGTGCCAGCAGCCCCCTAGCGTTTGAGACCCAGTACTTC.

V gene TRBV2 combines with J gene TRBJ2-3; TRBD2 might be the D (6 bases). Germline V gene data show CDR1 as SNHLY and CDR2 as FYNNEI. The CDR3 covers 15 residues. V lost 4 bases to trimming and J lost 3 bases, with 14 bases between them. Here the CDR3 reads CASSVSGGGTDTQYF. CDR3 nucleotide sequence: TGTGCCAGCAGTGTTAGCGGAGGAGGGACAGATACGCAGTATTTT.

V usage is TRBV9 and J usage is TRBJ2-3, with D uncertain. From germline, CDR1 is SGDLS and CDR2 YYNGEE. This CDR3 has 14 residues. Trimming pared 0 bases from V and 3 bases from J, leaving 8 bases between. The CDR3: CASSVALLTDTQYF. In DNA, the CDR3 is TGTGCCAGCAGCGTAGCCCTCCTGACAGATACGCAGTATTTT.

V and J are TRBV12-3 or TRBV12-4 and TRBJ1-1, with D uncertain. The CDR3 runs to 13 residues. V shed 3 bases and J shed 6 bases, with 11 bases lying between them. This CDR3 reads CASSFKPSAEAFF. The CDR3 region has the DNA TGTGCCAGCAGTTTTAAGCCCTCGGCTGAAGCTTTCTTT.

The chain joins TRBV28 to TRBJ1-5; a weak D match, TRBD1 (6 bases). V shed 10 bases and J shed 5 bases, with 18 bases lying between them. In germline, CDR1 is MDHEN, CDR2 SYDVKM. This CDR3 is built from 14 residues. The CDR3 bases are TGTGCCACCCAGGGGTCCCGAATATATCAGCCCCAGCATTTT. It translates to CATQGSRIYQPQHF.

The chain couples TRBV6-5 to TRBJ1-1, with D perhaps TRBD1 (5 bases). V lost 4 bases to trimming and J lost 9 bases, with 12 bases between them. The CDR3 consists of 12 residues. Per germline, CDR1 MNHEY and CDR2 SVGAGI. CDR3 nucleotides: TGTGCCAGCAGTTCTCTTGGGACTAAAGCTTTCTTT. Amino acid sequence: CASSSLGTKAFF.